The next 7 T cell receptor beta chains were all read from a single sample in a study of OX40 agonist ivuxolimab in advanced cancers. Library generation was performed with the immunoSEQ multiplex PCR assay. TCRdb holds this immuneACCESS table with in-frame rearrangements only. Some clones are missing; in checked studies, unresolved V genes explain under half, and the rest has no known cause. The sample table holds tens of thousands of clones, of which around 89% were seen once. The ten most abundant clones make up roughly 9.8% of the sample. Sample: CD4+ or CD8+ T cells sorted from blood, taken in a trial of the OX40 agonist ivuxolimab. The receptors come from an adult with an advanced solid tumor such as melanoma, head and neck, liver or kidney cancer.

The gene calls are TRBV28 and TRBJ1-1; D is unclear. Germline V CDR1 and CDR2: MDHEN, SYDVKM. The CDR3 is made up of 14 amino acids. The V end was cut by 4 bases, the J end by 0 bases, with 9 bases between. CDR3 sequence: CASSSDLMNTEAFF. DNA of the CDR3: TGTGCCAGCAGTTCCGACCTGATGAACACTGAAGCTTTCTTT.

The chain's CDR3 is CASSQDRGNNEQYF. CDR3 nucleotide sequence: TGCGCCAGCAGCCAGGACAGGGGGAACAACGAGCAGTACTTC. The chain carries TRBV5-1 and TRBJ2-7; 10 bases are a match to TRBD1. With V trimmed by 4 bases and J by 5 bases, 6 bases remained unmatched. From germline, CDR1 is SGHRS and CDR2 YFSETQ. This CDR3 region has 14 residues.

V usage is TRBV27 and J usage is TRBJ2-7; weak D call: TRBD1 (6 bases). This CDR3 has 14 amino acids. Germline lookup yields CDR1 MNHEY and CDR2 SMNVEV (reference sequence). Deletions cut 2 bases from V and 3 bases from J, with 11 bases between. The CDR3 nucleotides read TGTGCCAGCAGTTTAAGGACAGCTCACTACGAGCAGTACTTC. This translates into CASSLRTAHYEQYF.

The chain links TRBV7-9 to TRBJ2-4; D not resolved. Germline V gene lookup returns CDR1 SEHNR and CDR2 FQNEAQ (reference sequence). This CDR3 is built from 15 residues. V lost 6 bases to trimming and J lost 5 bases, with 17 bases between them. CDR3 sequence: CASRPPVSGENIQYF. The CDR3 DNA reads TGTGCCAGCAGACCTCCGGTGTCCGGTGAAAACATTCAGTACTTC.

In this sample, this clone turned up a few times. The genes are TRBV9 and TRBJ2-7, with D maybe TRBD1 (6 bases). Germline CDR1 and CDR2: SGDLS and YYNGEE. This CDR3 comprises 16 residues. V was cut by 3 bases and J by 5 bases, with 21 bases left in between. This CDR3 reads CASSDAVGQGIHEQYF. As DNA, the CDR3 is TGTGCCAGCAGCGATGCCGTTGGGCAGGGGATCCACGAGCAGTACTTC.

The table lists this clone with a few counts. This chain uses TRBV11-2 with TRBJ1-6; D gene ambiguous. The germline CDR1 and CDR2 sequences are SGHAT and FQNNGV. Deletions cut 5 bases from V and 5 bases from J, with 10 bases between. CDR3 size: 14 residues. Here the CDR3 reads CASSMYRDNSPLHF. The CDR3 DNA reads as TGTGCCAGCAGCATGTACCGGGATAATTCACCCCTCCACTTT. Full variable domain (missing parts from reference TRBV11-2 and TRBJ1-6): EAGVAQSPRYKIIEKRQSVAFWCNPISGHATLYWYQQILGQGPKLLIQFQNNGVVDDSQLPKDRFSAERLKGVDSTLKIQPAKLEDSAVYLCASSMYRDNSPLHFGNGTRLTVT.

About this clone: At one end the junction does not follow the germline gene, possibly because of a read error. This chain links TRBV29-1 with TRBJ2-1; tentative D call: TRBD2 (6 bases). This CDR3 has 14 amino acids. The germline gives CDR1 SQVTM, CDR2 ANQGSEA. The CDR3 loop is CGVELAVHYNEQFF. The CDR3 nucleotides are TGCGGCGTTGAATTAGCGGTTCACTACAATGAGCAGTTCTTC.